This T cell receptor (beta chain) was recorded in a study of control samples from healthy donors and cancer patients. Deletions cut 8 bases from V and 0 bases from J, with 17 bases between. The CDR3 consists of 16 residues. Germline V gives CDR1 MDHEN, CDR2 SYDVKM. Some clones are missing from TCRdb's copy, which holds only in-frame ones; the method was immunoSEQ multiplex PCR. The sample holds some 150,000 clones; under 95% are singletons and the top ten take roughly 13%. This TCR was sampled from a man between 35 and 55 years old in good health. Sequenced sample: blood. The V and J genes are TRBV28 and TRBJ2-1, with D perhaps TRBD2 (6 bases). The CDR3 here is CASSVLRGGSYNEQFF. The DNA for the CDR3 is TGTGCCAGCTCAGTTTTACGGGGAGGCTCCTACAATGAGCAGTTCTTC.